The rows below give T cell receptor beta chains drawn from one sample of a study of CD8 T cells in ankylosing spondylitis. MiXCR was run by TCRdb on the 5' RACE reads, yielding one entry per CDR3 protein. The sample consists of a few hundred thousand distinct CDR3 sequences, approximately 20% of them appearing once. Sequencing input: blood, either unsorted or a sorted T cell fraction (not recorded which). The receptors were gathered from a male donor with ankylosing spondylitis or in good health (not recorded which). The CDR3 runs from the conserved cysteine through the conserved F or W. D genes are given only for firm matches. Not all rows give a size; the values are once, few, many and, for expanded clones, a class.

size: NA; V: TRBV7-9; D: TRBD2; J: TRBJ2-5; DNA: TGTGCCAGCAGCTTACGACTAGCGGGGCCTGGAGAGACCCAGTACTTC; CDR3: CASSLRLAGPGETQYF
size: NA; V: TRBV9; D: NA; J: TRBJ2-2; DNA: TGTGCCAGCAGCGCACCGGGTGGGGAGCTGTTTTTT; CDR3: CASSAPGGELFF
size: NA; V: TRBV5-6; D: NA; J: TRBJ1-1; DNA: TGTGCCAGCAGCTTGCTTGTATCCACTGAAGCTTTCTTT; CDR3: CASSLLVSTEAFF
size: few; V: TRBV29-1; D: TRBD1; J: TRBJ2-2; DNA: TGCAGCGTTGAATGGGACAGGGGGCCCGGGGAGCTGTTTTTT; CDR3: CSVEWDRGPGELFF
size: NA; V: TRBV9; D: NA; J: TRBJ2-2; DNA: TGTGCCAGCAGCGTAGGTGGTACGGCGAACACCGGGGAGCTGTTTTTT; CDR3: CASSVGGTANTGELFF
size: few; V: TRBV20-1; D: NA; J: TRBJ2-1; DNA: TGCAGTGCTGAGGGGGGGGGCACGGGCTACAATGAGCAGTTCTTC; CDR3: CSAEGGGTGYNEQFF
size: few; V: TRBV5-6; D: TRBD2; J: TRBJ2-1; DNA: TGTGCCAGCAGCTTGTTGCTAGCGGGGGCCCGGGGTGCGTTCTTC; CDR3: CASSLLLAGARGAFF
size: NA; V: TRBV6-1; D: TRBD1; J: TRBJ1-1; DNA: TGTGCCAGCAGCCTGGACAGGCATAACACTGAAGCTTTCTTT; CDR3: CASSLDRHNTEAFF
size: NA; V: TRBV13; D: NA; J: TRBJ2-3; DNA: TGTGCCAGCAGCGCCCCTAGGAGGGGCACAGATACGCAGTATTTT; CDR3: CASSAPRRGTDTQYF
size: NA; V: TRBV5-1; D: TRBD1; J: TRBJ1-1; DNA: TGCGCCAGCAGCTTTCCAGGGGGTGATGAAGCTTTCTTT; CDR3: CASSFPGGDEAFF
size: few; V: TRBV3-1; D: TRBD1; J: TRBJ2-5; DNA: TGTGCCAGCAGCCCGCTTTACGGACAGGGGACAGGAGAGACCCAGTACTTC; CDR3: CASSPLYGQGTGETQYF
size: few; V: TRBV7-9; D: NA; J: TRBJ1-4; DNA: TGTGCCAGCAGCACGACTGCAACTAATGAAAAACTGTTTTTT; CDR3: CASSTTATNEKLFF
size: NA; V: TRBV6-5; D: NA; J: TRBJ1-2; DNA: TGTGCCAGCAGTTACTCGGGGCGCTACACCTTC; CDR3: CASSYSGRYTF